These 30 T cell receptor beta chains originate from one sample sequenced in a study of CXCR3-negative and CXCR3-positive naive CD8 T cells. Regarding the study as a whole: Hydrophobicity was higher for TRB CDR3s found in CXCR3-positive naive cells than in CXCR3-negative naive cells.

Libraries of TRB cDNA were made by 5' RACE and carried UMIs. From the 5' RACE reads, TCRdb lists one entry per CDR3 protein and no DNA. The sample shows roughly 6,800 distinct CDR3 sequences, and 1.3% sits with its ten largest clones. The antigens these receptors bind are not known. Sequencing input: naive CXCR3+ CD8+ T cells from blood. Subset denoted: CD45RO-CCR7+CD27+CD95- naive CD8+ T cells expressing CXCR3 (TNR3+). The source of these receptors is a human donor in good health. Some clones in this sample may be carry-over from other donors' samples.

By frequency, this clonotype is medium-sized. The J gene is TRBJ2-7, the V gene TRBV7-8. In germline, CDR1 is SGHVS, CDR2 FQNEAQ. This CDR3 spans 11 amino acids. The CDR3 sequence: CATGPGYEQYF.

This clonotype is medium-sized by frequency. This rearrangement joins TRBV28 to TRBJ2-1; TCRdb's D call of TRBD2 is untestable without DNA. The CDR3 loop spans 16 amino acids. CDR1 is MDHEN and CDR2 is SYDVKM in the germline V gene. The CDR3 is CASSSSLASTDNEQFF.

V and J are TRBV5-1 and TRBJ2-7; as DNA is missing, the TRBD1 call by TCRdb cannot be tested. The CDR3 has 16 amino acids. The germline V gene encodes CDR1 SGHRS and CDR2 YFSETQ. The CDR3 spells CASSPKPGGSSYEQYF.

According to its frequency, this clonotype is medium-sized. The chain recombines TRBV5-1 with TRBJ2-7; TCRdb picks TRBD1, but there is no DNA to check that call. CDR1 is SGHRS and CDR2 is YFSETQ in the germline V gene. The CDR3 runs 14 residues. The CDR3 spells CASSFEDSPYEQYF.

Considering frequency, this clonotype is medium-sized (0.01 to 0.1%). J is TRBJ2-1 and V is TRBV29-1; checking the TCRdb D call of TRBD1 is not possible without DNA. Germline CDR1 and CDR2: SQVTM and ANQGSEA. The CDR3 runs 14 residues. The CDR3 here is CSVEFRDRVNEQFF.

This clonotype shows up as medium-sized by frequency. The genes are TRBV20-1 and TRBJ2-1. The CDR3 totals 16 residues. The V gene's germline CDR1 is DFQATT and CDR2 SNEGSKA (reference sequence). CDR3 region: CSARETAQTVYNEQFF.

The J gene is TRBJ2-7, the V gene TRBV19; no DNA is available, so the TRBD1 call from TCRdb remains unchecked. Germline V gene data show CDR1 as LNHDA and CDR2 as SQIVND (reference sequence). The CDR3 length is 15 residues. This CDR3 is CASSTDGDANYEQYF. The entire variable domain, with the rest obtained from reference TRBV19 and TRBJ2-7, is as follows: DGGITQSPKYLFRKEGQNVTLSCEQNLNHDAMYWYRQDPGQGLRLIYYSQIVNDFQKGDIAEGYSVSREKKESFPLTVTSAQKNPTAFYLCASSTDGDANYEQYFGPGTRLTVT.

This rearrangement joins TRBV29-1 to TRBJ2-5; the D gene TCRdb calls, TRBD2, cannot be checked with no DNA. This CDR3 contains 16 residues. Germline V gene lookup returns CDR1 SQVTM and CDR2 ANQGSEA. The CDR3 sequence: CSAAGRLAGTQETQYF.

This clonotype counts as medium-sized (0.01 to 0.1%) by frequency. V and J are TRBV10-2 and TRBJ2-1; there is no DNA to check the TCRdb D call of TRBD1. This CDR3 has 15 residues. Germline CDR1 WSHSY, CDR2 SAAADI. CDR3: CASSQTGGAYNEQFF.

The J gene is TRBJ1-1, the V gene TRBV25-1; the TCRdb D gene call, TRBD1, has no DNA to confirm it. Germline loops: CDR1 MGHDK, CDR2 SYGVNS. CDR3 length equals 17 residues. The CDR3 region is CASSEYPGDAGNTEAFF.

This clonotype is deemed medium-sized by its frequency. The rearrangement joins TRBV7-9 to TRBJ2-2; the TRBD1 assignment by TCRdb is unverifiable without DNA. The V gene's germline CDR1 is SEHNR and CDR2 FQNEAQ (reference sequence). The CDR3 length is 16 residues. The CDR3 sequence: CASSLETGANTGELFF.

The rearrangement joins TRBV11-1 to TRBJ2-3; TCRdb lists TRBD2, though no DNA is available to test this call. The germline V gene has CDR1 SGHAT and CDR2 FQDESV (reference sequence). CDR3 length: 16 residues. CDR3 residues: CASTPGTSIFSDTQYF.

This clonotype is labeled medium-sized based on frequency. J is TRBJ2-1 and V is TRBV5-1. Germline assignment: CDR1 SGHRS and CDR2 YFSETQ. This CDR3 comprises 15 residues. This CDR3 is CASSLAADYYNEQFF.

This chain links TRBV5-8 with TRBJ2-1. Germline V gives CDR1 SGHTS, CDR2 YDEGEE. The CDR3 is made up of 14 amino acids. The CDR3 sequence is CASSWGRNYNEQFF.

J is TRBJ2-1 and V is TRBV10-3; TCRdb's D call, TRBD2, is unchecked because there is no DNA. The germline V gene has CDR1 ENHRY and CDR2 SYGVKD. This CDR3 spans 18 amino acids. The CDR3 spells CAISGGTPGTSVHNEQFF.

This clonotype registers medium-sized by frequency. The CDR3 region is CASRGLAGEFYEQYF. This sequence joins TRBV28 and TRBJ2-7; TCRdb picks TRBD2, but there is no DNA to check that call. The CDR3 is 15 residues long. Germline loops: CDR1 MDHEN, CDR2 SYDVKM.

The chain is built from TRBV2 and TRBJ1-1; TCRdb's D call of TRBD1 is untestable without DNA. This CDR3 has 11 amino acids. CDR1 is SNHLY and CDR2 is FYNNEI in the germline V gene. The CDR3 spells CASLRGIEAFF.

The genes are TRBV29-1 and TRBJ2-7; the D gene TCRdb calls, TRBD2, cannot be checked with no DNA. CDR3 length: 13 residues. Per the germline V gene, CDR1 is SQVTM and CDR2 is ANQGSEA. The CDR3 protein is CSVAEDYTYEQYF.

By frequency, this clonotype registers medium-sized. V gene TRBV6-4 combines with J gene TRBJ2-1; TCRdb indicates TRBD1, and absent DNA this call remains unverified. Germline CDR1 and CDR2: MRHNA and SNTAGT. This CDR3 is built from 14 residues. CDR3 sequence reads: CASSGRTGVNEQFF.

The chain carries TRBV6-5 and TRBJ2-3. The CDR3 sequence is 13 residues long. Per the germline V gene, CDR1 is MNHEY and CDR2 is SVGAGI. The CDR3 protein is CASSPNPTDTQYF.

The rearrangement joins TRBV7-9 to TRBJ2-5; TCRdb calls TRBD1, which cannot be checked without DNA. The germline CDR1 and CDR2 sequences are SEHNR and FQNEAQ (reference sequence). This CDR3 contains 11 residues. The CDR3: CASSPRETQYF.

This clonotype registers medium-sized (0.01 to 0.1%) by frequency. V is TRBV28 and J is TRBJ1-5; TCRdb gives TRBD1 as the D gene, but with no DNA this cannot be confirmed. Per germline, CDR1 MDHEN and CDR2 SYDVKM. The CDR3 runs to 14 residues. CDR3 loop: CASTVGQGIQPQHF.

This sequence joins TRBV25-1 and TRBJ2-1. Germline values: CDR1 MGHDK, CDR2 SYGVNS. This CDR3 has 11 residues. The CDR3 loop is CASSVGNEQFF.

This clonotype shows up as medium-sized by frequency. The V and J genes are TRBV20-1 and TRBJ1-1. Germline V gives CDR1 DFQATT, CDR2 SNEGSKA (reference sequence). CDR3 length: 13 residues. CDR3 region: CSASQFLGTEAFF.

The V and J genes are TRBV7-9 and TRBJ2-1. Germline lookup yields CDR1 SEHNR and CDR2 FQNEAQ (reference sequence). CDR3 length equals 12 residues. The CDR3 spells CASSLVVPEQFF.

This clonotype ranks as medium-sized in terms of frequency. The V gene is TRBV6-2 or TRBV6-3, the J gene TRBJ2-2; TCRdb gives TRBD1 as the D gene, but with no DNA this cannot be confirmed. Germline V gene lookup returns CDR1 MNHEY and CDR2 SVGEGT. This CDR3 is built from 14 residues. CDR3: CASSYVSGVGELFF.

This clonotype shows up as medium-sized by frequency. CDR3 amino acids: CASSSGQGDYNEQFF. The J gene is TRBJ2-1, the V gene TRBV5-1; TCRdb outputs TRBD1, but without DNA this stays unchecked. Germline CDR1 is SGHRS and CDR2 is YFSETQ. The CDR3 runs to 15 residues. Supplemented by reference TRBV5-1 and TRBJ2-1, the full variable domain reads KAGVTQTPRYLIKTRGQQVTLSCSPISGHRSVSWYQQTPGQGLQFLFEYFSETQRNKGNFPGRFSGRQFSNSRSEMNVSTLELGDSALYLCASSSGQGDYNEQFFGPGTRLTVL.

This clonotype is deemed medium-sized (0.01 to 0.1%) by its frequency. The gene calls are TRBV3-1 and TRBJ2-1. The CDR3 extends over 12 amino acids. Germline loops: CDR1 LGHDT, CDR2 YNNKEL (reference sequence). CDR3 sequence reads: CASSPTYNEQFF.

This chain uses TRBV14 with TRBJ2-1. CDR1 and CDR2 (germline): SGHDN, FVKESK. The CDR3 spans 13 residues. This chain's CDR3 is CASSQDIGSEQFF.

The chain uses TRBV7-9 and TRBJ2-1. This CDR3 region has 13 residues. Germline V gene data show CDR1 as SEHNR and CDR2 as FQNEAQ (reference sequence). The CDR3 spells CASSFGPTNEQFF.